These 8 T cell receptor beta chains originate from one sample sequenced in a study of blood T cell repertoires in COVID-19 (dated by TCRdb to about 2020). Libraries were constructed by the immunoSEQ multiplex PCR assay. Not all clones reach the TCRdb copy of this immuneACCESS table, which keeps in-frame sequences only. Checked studies attribute under half of the gap to unresolved V genes and leave the rest unexplained. Across this sample there are fewer than 250,000 clones, with 90% to 95% seen only once. Jointly, the top ten make up 1% to 1.5% of the sample. Sequencing used peripheral blood. These receptors came from a man aged 25 to 45 with acute or convalescent COVID-19.

The rearrangement joins TRBV19 to TRBJ1-6; possibly TRBD1 for D (6 bases). Trimming cost V 2 bases and J 6 bases, with 11 bases left between them. CDR3 length: 15 residues. Germline assignment: CDR1 LNHDA and CDR2 SQIVND (reference sequence). In DNA, the CDR3 is TGTGCCAGTAGTATACAGGACAGCCCTAATTCACCCCTCCACTTT. Encoded protein: CASSIQDSPNSPLHF.

V and J are TRBV4-1 and TRBJ2-4; 7 bases are shared with TRBD1. Per the germline V gene, CDR1 is MGHRA and CDR2 is YSYEKL. J gave up 8 bases and V 4 bases, and 11 bases lay outside the gene matches. The CDR3 has 15 amino acids. CDR3: CASSPRTGERDIQYF. The CDR3 region has the DNA TGCGCCAGCAGCCCTCGGACAGGAGAAAGAGACATTCAGTACTTC.

The rearrangement uses TRBV28 and TRBJ1-2, with 7 nucleotides matching TRBD1. From germline, CDR1 is MDHEN and CDR2 SYDVKM. The CDR3 has 14 residues. Trimming cost V 3 bases and J 2 bases; bases outside gene matches: 3. The CDR3 region has the DNA TGTGCCAGCAGTTTTGGACAGGCGAACTATGGCTACACCTTC. As protein: CASSFGQANYGYTF.

This chain uses TRBV12-2 with TRBJ2-3; the DNA was not compared with TRBD2, the D call given in the table. TRBV12-2 is a pseudogene segment. The CDR3 length is 15 residues. The CDR3: CARSSHRTDEGTQYF. The CDR3 DNA sequence: TGTGCAAGAAGCTCCCATAGGACGGACGAGGGCACGCAGTATTTT.

This chain connects TRBV7-6 to TRBJ2-7; D unresolved. Trimming pared 4 bases from V and 6 bases from J, leaving 19 bases between. Germline CDR1 SGHVS, CDR2 FNYEAQ. This CDR3 spans 15 amino acids. The CDR3 bases are TGTGCCAGCAGCTACATAGCTCCACCTAAAGGCGAGCAGTACTTC. It codes for CASSYIAPPKGEQYF.

The chain couples TRBV7-9 to TRBJ2-7; 7 bases map to TRBD1. CDR3 length: 15 amino acids. From germline, CDR1 is SEHNR and CDR2 FQNEAQ (reference sequence). J gave up 2 bases and V 5 bases, and 9 bases lay outside the gene matches. In DNA form, the CDR3 reads TGTGCCAGCAGCCTGGACAGGTCGCCACCCTACGAGCAGTACTTC. It is translated as CASSLDRSPPYEQYF.

V is TRBV27 and J is TRBJ2-1, with TRBD2 matching 9 bases. This CDR3 has 16 amino acids. Looked up from germline, CDR1 is MNHEY and CDR2 is SMNVEV (reference sequence). V dropped 2 bases and J dropped 3; count of bases not matched to a gene: 5. CDR3 coding DNA: TGTGCCAGCAGTTTACTAGCGGGATGGGACTACAATGAGCAGTTCTTC. This translates into CASSLLAGWDYNEQFF.

V is TRBV5-1 and J is TRBJ2-3; TRBD2 aligns across 7 bases. This CDR3 contains 15 residues. The V and J ends lost 4 bases and 3 bases, in that order; junction bases with no gene match: 8. CDR1 is SGHRS, CDR2 YFSETQ, per germline. The CDR3 DNA reads TGCGCCAGCAGCCCAAAACGGACTAGTACAGATACGCAGTATTTT. As protein: CASSPKRTSTDTQYF.